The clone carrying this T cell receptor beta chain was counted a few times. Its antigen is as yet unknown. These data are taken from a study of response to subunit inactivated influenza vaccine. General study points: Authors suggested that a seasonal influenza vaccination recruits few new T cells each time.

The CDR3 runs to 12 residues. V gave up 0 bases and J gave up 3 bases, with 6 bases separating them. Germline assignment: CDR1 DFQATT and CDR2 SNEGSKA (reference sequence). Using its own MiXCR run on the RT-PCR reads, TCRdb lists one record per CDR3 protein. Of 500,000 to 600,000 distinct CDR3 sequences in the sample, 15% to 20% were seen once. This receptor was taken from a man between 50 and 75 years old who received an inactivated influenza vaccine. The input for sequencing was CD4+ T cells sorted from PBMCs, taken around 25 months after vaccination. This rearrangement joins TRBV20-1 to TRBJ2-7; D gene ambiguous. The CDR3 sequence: CSARDLNYEQYF. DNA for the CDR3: TGCAGTGCTAGAGATCTAAACTACGAGCAGTACTTC.